Sequencing of this T cell receptor beta chain was carried out in a study of blood T cell repertoires in COVID-19. This clone was counted a few times. Authors' analysis steps: Amplification with reference gene primers provided the estimates of nucleated cell counts. Method: immunoSEQ multiplex PCR; TCRdb's copy keeps in-frame clones and lacks some. V and J calls and clone size are those listed in that table; D and trimming were worked out from the DNA. The data contain 230,000 or so clones, about 80% of them singletons. Deletions cut 5 bases from V and 7 bases from J, with 8 bases between. CDR1 is SNHLY and CDR2 is FYNNEI in the germline V gene. The CDR3 totals 12 residues.

The chain uses TRBV2 and TRBJ1-4; perhaps TRBD1 as D (6 bases). The sample comprised peripheral blood. This TCR was recovered from a man in his fifties with active or convalescent COVID-19. The CDR3 region is CASSRTAEKLFF. Here the CDR3 DNA reads TGTGCCAGCAGTCGGACAGCTGAAAAACTGTTTTTT. Full variable domain (missing parts from reference TRBV2 and TRBJ1-4): EPEVTQTPSHQVTQMGQEVILRCVPISNHLYFYWYRQILGQKVEFLVSFYNNEISEKSEIFDDQFSVERPDGSNFTLKIRSTKLEDSAMYFCASSRTAEKLFFGSGTQLSVL.